This TCR beta chain comes out of a study of Ad26.COV2.S vaccination and SARS-CoV-2 variants. Study summary: The vaccine Ad26.COV2.S was put into the muscle once, or twice with 56 days between.

As to treatment: roughly 20 received Ad26.COV2.S at low or high dose, single or two shots; about 5 received placebo; per-sample allocation not given. Collection of samples fell on day 63 after the first vaccine or placebo injection. In Boston, the donor was an adult between 18-55 years of age. This clone was recorded only once. Its target is unknown. Study-wide results and limits: TCR breadth and depth estimates may have understated total T cell responses. Those who received the vaccine showed greater spike-specific TCR breadth than those given placebo.

TCRdb's copy holds only in-frame clones and misses some; the assay was immunoSEQ multiplex PCR. The sample lists over 400,000 clones, roughly 87% occurring once. There are 14 residues in the CDR3. Germline V gives CDR1 SGHRS, CDR2 YFSETQ. V shed 5 bases and J shed 2 bases, with 13 bases lying between them. The TCR was taken from a person between 18 and 65 years old who received the Ad26.COV2.S COVID-19 vaccine or a placebo. This specimen was peripheral blood, taken in a trial of Ad26.COV2.S vaccine versus placebo. The J gene is TRBJ2-5, the V gene TRBV5-1; possible D gene TRBD2, 5 bases. This CDR3 is CASRAEQIQETQYF. The CDR3, as DNA: TGCGCCAGCAGAGCGGAGCAGATTCAAGAGACCCAGTACTTC.